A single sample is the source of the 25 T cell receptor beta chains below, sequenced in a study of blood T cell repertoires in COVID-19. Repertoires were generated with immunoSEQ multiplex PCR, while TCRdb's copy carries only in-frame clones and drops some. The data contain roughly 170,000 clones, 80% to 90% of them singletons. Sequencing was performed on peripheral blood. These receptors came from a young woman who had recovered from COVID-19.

CDR3 nucleotide sequence: TGTGCCAGCAGCTTAGCACAATCGGGACAGGACCCCTCCTACGAGCAGTACTTC. Translation: CASSLAQSGQDPSYEQYF. The chain is built from TRBV7-6 and TRBJ2-7; 8 bases match TRBD1. CDR3 length equals 18 residues. V lost 0 bases and J lost 0; bases outside the gene matches: 10. Germline-derived CDR1 and CDR2 are SGHVS and FNYEAQ.

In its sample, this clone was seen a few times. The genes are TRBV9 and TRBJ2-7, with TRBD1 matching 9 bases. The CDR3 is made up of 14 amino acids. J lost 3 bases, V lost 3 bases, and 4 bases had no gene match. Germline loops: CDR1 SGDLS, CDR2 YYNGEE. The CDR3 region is CASSAGTGLYEQYF. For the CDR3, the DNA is TGTGCCAGCAGCGCCGGGACAGGGCTCTACGAGCAGTACTTC.

In DNA form, the CDR3 reads TGTGCCAGCAGCTTCACAGACAATCAGCCCCAGCATTTT. It yields the protein CASSFTDNQPQHF. The chain recombines TRBV7-8 with TRBJ1-5; D not resolved. This CDR3 has 13 amino acids. Germline CDR1 SGHVS, CDR2 FQNEAQ. Trimming stripped 3 bases from V and 3 bases from J, with 6 bases between.

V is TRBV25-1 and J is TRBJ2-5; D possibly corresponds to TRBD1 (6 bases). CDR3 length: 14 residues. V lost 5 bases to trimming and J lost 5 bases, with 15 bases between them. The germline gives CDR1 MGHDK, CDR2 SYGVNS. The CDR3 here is CASSKQGMLETQYF. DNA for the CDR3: TGTGCCAGCAGTAAACAGGGTATGCTTGAGACCCAGTACTTC.

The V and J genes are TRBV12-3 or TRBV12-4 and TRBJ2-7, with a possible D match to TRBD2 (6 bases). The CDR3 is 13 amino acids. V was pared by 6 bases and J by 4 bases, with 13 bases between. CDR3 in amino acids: CASSDGGVYEQYF. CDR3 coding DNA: TGTGCCAGCAGCGACGGGGGAGTTTACGAGCAGTACTTC.

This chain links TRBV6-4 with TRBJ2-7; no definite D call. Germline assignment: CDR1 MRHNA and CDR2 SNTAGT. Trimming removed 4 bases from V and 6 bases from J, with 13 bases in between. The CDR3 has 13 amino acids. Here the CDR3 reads CASSGHRIREQYV. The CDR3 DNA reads TGTGCCAGCAGTGGACACCGGATTCGCGAGCAGTACGTC.

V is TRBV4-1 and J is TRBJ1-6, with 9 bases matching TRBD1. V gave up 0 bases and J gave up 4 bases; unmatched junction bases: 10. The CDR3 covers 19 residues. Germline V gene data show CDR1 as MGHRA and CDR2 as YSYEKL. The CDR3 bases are TGCGCCAGCAGCCAAGACGGCGGGCGGGGACAGGGTTATAATTCACCCCTCCACTTT. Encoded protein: CASSQDGGRGQGYNSPLHF.

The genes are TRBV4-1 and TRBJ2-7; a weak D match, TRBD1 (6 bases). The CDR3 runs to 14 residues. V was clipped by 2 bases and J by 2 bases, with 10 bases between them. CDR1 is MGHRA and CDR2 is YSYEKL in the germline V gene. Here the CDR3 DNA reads TGCGCCAGCAGCCAACAACAGGGTGCCTACGAGCAGTACTTC. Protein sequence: CASSQQQGAYEQYF.

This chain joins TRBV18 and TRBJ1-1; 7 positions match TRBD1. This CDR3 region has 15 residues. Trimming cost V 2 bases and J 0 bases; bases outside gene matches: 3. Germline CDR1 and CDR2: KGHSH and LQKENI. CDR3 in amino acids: CASSPTTGLNTEAFF. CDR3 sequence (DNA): TGTGCCAGCTCACCAACGACAGGGTTGAACACTGAAGCTTTCTTT.

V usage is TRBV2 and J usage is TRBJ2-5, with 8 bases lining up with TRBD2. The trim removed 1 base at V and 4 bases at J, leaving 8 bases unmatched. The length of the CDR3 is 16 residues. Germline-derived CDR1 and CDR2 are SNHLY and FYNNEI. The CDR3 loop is CASSEGARGGGETQYF. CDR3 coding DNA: TGTGCCAGCAGTGAAGGTGCACGGGGGGGAGGAGAGACCCAGTACTTC.

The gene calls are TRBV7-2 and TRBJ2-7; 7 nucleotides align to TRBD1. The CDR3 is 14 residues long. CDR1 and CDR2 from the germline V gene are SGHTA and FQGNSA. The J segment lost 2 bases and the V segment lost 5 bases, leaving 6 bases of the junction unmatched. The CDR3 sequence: CASSVNRGTYEQYV. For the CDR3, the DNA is TGTGCCAGCAGCGTCAACAGGGGAACCTACGAGCAGTACGTC.

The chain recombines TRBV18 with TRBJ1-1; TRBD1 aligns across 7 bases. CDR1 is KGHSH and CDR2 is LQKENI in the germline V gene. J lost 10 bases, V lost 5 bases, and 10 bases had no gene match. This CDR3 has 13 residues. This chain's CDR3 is CASSEGAERGAFF. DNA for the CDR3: TGTGCCAGCTCAGAGGGGGCCGAGAGGGGAGCTTTCTTT.

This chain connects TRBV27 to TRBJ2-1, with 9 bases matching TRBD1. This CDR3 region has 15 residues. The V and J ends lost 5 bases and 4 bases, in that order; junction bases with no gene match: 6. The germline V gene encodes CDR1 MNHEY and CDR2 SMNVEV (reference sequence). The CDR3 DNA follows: TGTGCCAGCAGTCCCGGGACAGGGAGGTACAATGAGCAGTTCTTC. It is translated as CASSPGTGRYNEQFF.

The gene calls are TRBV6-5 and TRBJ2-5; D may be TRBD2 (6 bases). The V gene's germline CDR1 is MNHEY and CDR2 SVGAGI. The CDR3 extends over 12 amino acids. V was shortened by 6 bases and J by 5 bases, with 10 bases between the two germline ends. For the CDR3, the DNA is TGTGCCAGCAGGGAGGGGCGTGAGACCCAGTACTTC. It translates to CASREGRETQYF.

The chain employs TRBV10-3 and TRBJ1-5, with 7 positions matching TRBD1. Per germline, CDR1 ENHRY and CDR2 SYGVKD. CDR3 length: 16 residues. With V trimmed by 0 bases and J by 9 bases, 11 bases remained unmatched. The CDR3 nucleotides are TGTGCCATCAGTGAGTCGCGGCAGGGGGGAAGAGCGCCCCAGCATTTT. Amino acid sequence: CAISESRQGGRAPQHF.

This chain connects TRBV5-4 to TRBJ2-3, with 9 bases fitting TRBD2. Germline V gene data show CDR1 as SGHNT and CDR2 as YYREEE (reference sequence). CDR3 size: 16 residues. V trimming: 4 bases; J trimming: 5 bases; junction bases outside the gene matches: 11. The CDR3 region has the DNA TGTGCCAGCAGCCTGTTTGGGCGGGAGGGCAGAGATACGCAGTATTTT. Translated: CASSLFGREGRDTQYF.

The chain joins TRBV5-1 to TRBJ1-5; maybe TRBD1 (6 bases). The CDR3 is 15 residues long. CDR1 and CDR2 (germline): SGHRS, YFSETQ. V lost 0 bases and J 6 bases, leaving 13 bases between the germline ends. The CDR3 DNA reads TGCGCCAGCAGCTTGGGTCCAGGGGAAGGTCAGCCCCAGCATTTT. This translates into CASSLGPGEGQPQHF.

CDR3 region: CASSQVAGGLLGIEQFF. As DNA, the CDR3 is TGTGCCAGCAGCCAAGTAGCGGGGGGGTTACTGGGCATTGAGCAGTTCTTC. The chain recombines TRBV3-1 (or the pseudogene TRBV3-2) with TRBJ2-1; TRBD2 matches at 11 bases. Trimming cost V 1 base and J 9 bases; bases outside gene matches: 11. The CDR3 totals 17 residues. CDR1 is LGHDT, CDR2 YNNKEL, per germline (reference sequence).

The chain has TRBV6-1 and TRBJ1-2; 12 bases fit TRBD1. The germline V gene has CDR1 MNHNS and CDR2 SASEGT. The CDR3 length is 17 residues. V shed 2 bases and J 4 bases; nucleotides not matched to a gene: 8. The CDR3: CASSELLGQGAIYGYTF. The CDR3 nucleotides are TGTGCCAGCAGTGAACTATTGGGACAGGGGGCGATCTATGGCTACACCTTC.

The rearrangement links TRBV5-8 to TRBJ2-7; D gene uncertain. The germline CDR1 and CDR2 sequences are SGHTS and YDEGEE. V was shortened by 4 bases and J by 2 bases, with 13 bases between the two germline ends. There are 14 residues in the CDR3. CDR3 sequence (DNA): TGTGCCAGCAGCGCTAACTACCCGCCCTACGAGCAGTACGTC. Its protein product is CASSANYPPYEQYV.

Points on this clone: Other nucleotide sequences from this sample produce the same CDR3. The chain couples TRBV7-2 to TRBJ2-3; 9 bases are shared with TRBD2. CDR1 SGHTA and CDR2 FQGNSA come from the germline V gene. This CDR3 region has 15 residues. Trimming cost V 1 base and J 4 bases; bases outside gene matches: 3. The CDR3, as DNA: TGTGCCAGCAGCTTAGTTGCGGGGGGGCCAGATACGCAGTATTTT. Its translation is CASSLVAGGPDTQYF.

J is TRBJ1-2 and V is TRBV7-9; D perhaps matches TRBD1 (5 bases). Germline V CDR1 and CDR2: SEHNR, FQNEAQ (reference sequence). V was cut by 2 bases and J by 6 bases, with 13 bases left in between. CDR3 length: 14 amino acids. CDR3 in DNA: TGTGCCAGCAGCTTATCTGCGGGGACCCATGGCTACACCTTC. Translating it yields CASSLSAGTHGYTF.

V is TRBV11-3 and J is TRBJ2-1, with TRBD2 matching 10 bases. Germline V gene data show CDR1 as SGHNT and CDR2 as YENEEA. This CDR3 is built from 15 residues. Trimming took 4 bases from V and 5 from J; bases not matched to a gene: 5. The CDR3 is CASSSSGGINNEQFF. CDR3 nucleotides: TGTGCCAGCAGCTCTAGCGGGGGAATCAACAATGAGCAGTTCTTC.

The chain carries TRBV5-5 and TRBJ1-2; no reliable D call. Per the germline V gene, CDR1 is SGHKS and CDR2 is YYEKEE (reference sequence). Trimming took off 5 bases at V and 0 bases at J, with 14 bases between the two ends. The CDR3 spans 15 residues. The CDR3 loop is CASRAPEIANYGYTF. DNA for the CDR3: TGTGCCAGCAGAGCCCCCGAGATCGCTAACTATGGCTACACCTTC. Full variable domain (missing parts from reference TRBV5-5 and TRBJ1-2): DAGVTQSPTHLIKTRGQQVTLRCSPISGHKSVSWYQQVLGQGPQFIFQYYEKEERGRGNFPDRFSARQFPNYSSELNVNALLLGDSALYLCASRAPEIANYGYTFGSGTRLTVV.

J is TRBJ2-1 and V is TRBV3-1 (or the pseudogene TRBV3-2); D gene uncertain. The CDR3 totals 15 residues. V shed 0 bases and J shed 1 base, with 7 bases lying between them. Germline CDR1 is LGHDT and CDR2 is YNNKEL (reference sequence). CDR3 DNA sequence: TGTGCCAGCAGCCAAGACCCACAATCCTACAATGAGCAGTTCTTC. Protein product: CASSQDPQSYNEQFF.